These 22 T cell receptor beta chains were all obtained from the same sample, sequenced in a study of T cell responses to AZD1222 COVID-19 vaccine. Sequencing was performed with immunoSEQ multiplex PCR; in TCRdb, only in-frame clones are kept and a portion is missing. This repertoire shows around 160,000 clones, about 91% found once; its top ten account for around 1.3%. The sample here was peripheral blood, taken 28 days after the second AZD1222 dose. These receptors all come from an adult who received the AZD1222 COVID-19 vaccine.

The chain has TRBV7-8 and TRBJ1-1, with 11 bases matching TRBD1. The CDR3 has 17 residues. Trimming cost V 7 bases and J 1 base; bases outside gene matches: 11. The germline CDR1 and CDR2 sequences are SGHVS and FQNEAQ. The CDR3 region has the DNA TGTGCCAGCACAACTCGGACAGGGGGCTTGGGGAACACTGAAGCTTTCTTT. Encoded protein: CASTTRTGGLGNTEAFF.

The rearrangement uses TRBV7-2 and TRBJ1-2; no definite D call. Trimming shortened V by 1 base and J by 6 bases, and 6 bases separated the two germline ends. CDR1 is SGHTA, CDR2 FQGNSA, per germline. This CDR3 comprises 12 residues. CDR3 amino acids: CASSLEGHGYTF. As DNA, the CDR3 is TGTGCCAGCAGCTTAGAGGGCCATGGCTACACCTTC.

The rearrangement uses TRBV28 and TRBJ2-1; 7 bases fit TRBD1. The ends lost 4 bases at V and 0 bases at J; junction bases unmatched: 6. The V gene's germline CDR1 is MDHEN and CDR2 SYDVKM. CDR3 length: 16 residues. In DNA form, the CDR3 reads TGTGCCAGCAGTTCTCCAGGGGGAGTCTCCTACAATGAGCAGTTCTTC. This sequence encodes CASSSPGGVSYNEQFF.

The chain recombines TRBV9 with TRBJ2-7; TRBD1 matches 9 bases. CDR3 size: 16 residues. The trim removed 4 bases at V and 3 bases at J, leaving 11 bases unmatched. From germline, CDR1 is SGDLS and CDR2 YYNGEE. The CDR3 sequence: CASSPRQGEGYYEQYF. CDR3 DNA sequence: TGTGCCAGCAGCCCACGACAGGGGGAAGGCTACTACGAGCAGTACTTC.

The chain joins TRBV2 to TRBJ1-5, with 7 bases fitting TRBD1. V lost 5 bases to trimming and J lost 3 bases; unmatched junction nucleotides: 4. Germline V gives CDR1 SNHLY, CDR2 FYNNEI. The CDR3 consists of 14 residues. The CDR3 DNA sequence: TGTGCCAGCAGTCGCGGGACAGTCAATCAGCCCCAGCATTTT. Translation gives CASSRGTVNQPQHF.

Only one count was recorded for this clone. J is TRBJ2-7 and V is TRBV6-5; possible D gene TRBD2, 7 bases. Germline V gene data show CDR1 as MNHEY and CDR2 as SVGAGI. The CDR3 loop spans 13 amino acids. In DNA, the CDR3 is TGTGCTGGGGGGGGCCCCCCATCCTACGAGCAGTACTTC. Its protein is CAGGGPPSYEQYF.

The chain links TRBV14 to TRBJ2-7; possibly TRBD1 for D (6 bases). The CDR3 contains 13 residues. V lost 0 bases, J lost 6 bases, and 9 bases lay in between. Germline V gene sequence: CDR1 SGHDN, CDR2 FVKESK. The CDR3 DNA is TGTGCCAGCAGCCAAGACCAGGGGCGCGAGCAGTACTTC. Translating it yields CASSQDQGREQYF.

This chain uses TRBV30 with TRBJ1-2; D gene uncertain. CDR3 length: 13 residues. Trimming shortened V by 8 bases and J by 4 bases, and 17 bases separated the two germline ends. Germline lookup yields CDR1 GTSNPN and CDR2 SVGIG (reference sequence). The CDR3 reads CAGVLSLRYGYTF. CDR3 coding DNA: TGTGCCGGGGTTCTTAGTTTGCGCTATGGCTACACCTTC.

The chain joins TRBV19 to TRBJ1-3; D is ambiguous. V was cut by 3 bases and J by 0 bases, with 6 bases left in between. Germline CDR1 reads LNHDA; CDR2 reads SQIVND (reference sequence). This CDR3 comprises 14 residues. The CDR3 bases are TGTGCCAGTAGTATCCGGAGCTCTGGAAACACCATATATTTT. Its translation is CASSIRSSGNTIYF.

The gene calls are TRBV7-9 and TRBJ2-1; 9 nucleotides align to TRBD2. This CDR3 spans 13 amino acids. The V segment lost 11 bases and the J segment 8 bases; nucleotides outside the gene matches: 10. Germline-derived CDR1 and CDR2 are SEHNR and FQNEAQ (reference sequence). CDR3 coding DNA: TGTGCCGTCCTAGGGCGGGGGGGCGATGAGCAGTTCTTC. Residues: CAVLGRGGDEQFF.

The chain carries TRBV6-6 and TRBJ2-1; 13 bases map to TRBD2. Germline CDR1 reads MNHNY; CDR2 reads SVGAGI (reference sequence). V lost 6 bases, J lost 9 bases, and 5 bases stayed unmatched. CDR3 length equals 14 residues. The CDR3, as DNA: TGTGCCAGCAGACGGACTAGCGGGAGTATTGAGCAGTTCTTC. Protein: CASRRTSGSIEQFF.

The rearrangement links TRBV20-1 to TRBJ1-2; 7 bases map to TRBD1. V lost 3 bases and J lost 6; bases outside the gene matches: 10. CDR1 is DFQATT and CDR2 is SNEGSKA in the germline V gene (reference sequence). The CDR3 covers 14 residues. CDR3 in DNA: TGCAGTGCTAGTAGGGAAGGCAGGGGGGATGGCTACACCTTC. It is translated as CSASREGRGDGYTF.

The chain carries TRBV4-2 and TRBJ1-5; D is possibly TRBD1 (6 bases). The CDR3 consists of 14 residues. CDR1 and CDR2 (germline): LGHNA, YNFKEQ. Trimming took off 4 bases at V and 7 bases at J, with 14 bases between the two ends. The CDR3 is CASSREQGSQPQHF. CDR3 DNA: TGTGCCAGCAGCCGGGAACAGGGCAGCCAGCCCCAGCATTTT.

The CDR3 sequence is CASSTRGAGGYTF. CDR3 DNA: TGTGCCAGCAGCACCCGGGGCGCAGGTGGCTACACCTTC. The chain employs TRBV13 and TRBJ1-2; D is possibly TRBD1 (5 bases). The CDR3 totals 13 residues. Deletions cut 5 bases from V and 7 bases from J, with 14 bases between. In germline, CDR1 is PRHDT, CDR2 FYEKMQ (reference sequence). Filled out from reference TRBV13 and TRBJ1-2, the complete variable domain reads AAGVIQSPRHLIKEKRETATLKCYPIPRHDTVYWYQQGPGQDPQFLISFYEKMQSDKGSIPDRFSAQQFSDYHSELNMSSLELGDSALYFCASSTRGAGGYTFGSGTRLTVV.

The chain carries TRBV5-4 and TRBJ2-6; D gene ambiguous. The CDR3 is 13 residues long. Germline lookup yields CDR1 SGHNT and CDR2 YYREEE (reference sequence). Trimming pared 6 bases from V and 2 bases from J, leaving 6 bases between. The CDR3 DNA reads TGTGCCAGCACCAGTACTGGGGCCAACGTCCTGACTTTC. It encodes CASTSTGANVLTF. The full variable domain, in which reference TRBV5-4 and TRBJ2-6 provide the parts outside the CDR3, is ETGVTQSPTHLIKTRGQQVTLRCSSQSGHNTVSWYQQALGQGPQFIFQYYREEENGRGNFPPRFSGLQFPNYSSELNVNALELDDSALYLCASTSTGANVLTFGAGSRLTVL.

This clone was seen a single time. The chain recombines TRBV5-6 with TRBJ2-7; weak D call: TRBD2 (6 bases). Germline assignment: CDR1 SGHDT and CDR2 YYEEEE. Trimming removed 5 bases from V and 7 bases from J, with 28 bases in between. The CDR3 contains 17 residues. Here the CDR3 reads CASRHRTQGLRLGEQYF. For the CDR3, the DNA is TGTGCCAGCAGGCACCGGACCCAGGGACTCCGGCTCGGGGAGCAGTACTTC.

This sequence joins TRBV10-3 and TRBJ2-3, with D unresolved. The CDR3 totals 13 residues. Germline assignment: CDR1 ENHRY and CDR2 SYGVKD. With 4 bases removed from V and 3 bases from J, the gap between germline ends came to 8 bases. DNA of the CDR3: TGTGCCATCAGTGTTTTCATGACAGATACGCAGTATTTT. Its translation: CAISVFMTDTQYF.

The rearrangement uses TRBV6-4 and TRBJ1-6, with 9 bases identical to TRBD1. The CDR3 runs 15 residues. Germline CDR1 and CDR2: MRHNA and SNTAGT. V dropped 5 bases and J dropped 10; count of bases not matched to a gene: 9. This CDR3 reads CASSSGQGPMSPLHF. The CDR3 DNA reads TGTGCCAGCAGTAGCGGACAGGGGCCTATGTCACCCCTCCACTTT.

The chain carries TRBV14 and TRBJ2-7, with 7 bases that match TRBD1. The germline V gene encodes CDR1 SGHDN and CDR2 FVKESK. This CDR3 is 15 amino acids long. Trimming at V came to 4 bases and at J to 1 base, leaving 7 bases not matched to a gene. The CDR3 nucleotides read TGTGCCAGCAGCCTCCCCGGGACAGCGTCCTACGAGCAGTACTTC. Translation gives CASSLPGTASYEQYF.

V and J are TRBV30 and TRBJ2-7; 14 positions agree with TRBD2. V lost 8 bases to trimming and J lost 2 bases; unmatched junction nucleotides: 5. CDR3 length equals 14 residues. Germline-derived CDR1 and CDR2 are GTSNPN and SVGIG (reference sequence). CDR3 protein: CAQTSGRATYEQYF. Here the CDR3 DNA reads TGTGCCCAGACTAGCGGGAGGGCCACCTACGAGCAGTACTTC.

The genes are TRBV28 and TRBJ1-2; TRBD1 is a possible D gene (5 bases). V lost 8 bases, J lost 7 bases, and 26 bases lay in between. Germline V gene sequence: CDR1 MDHEN, CDR2 SYDVKM. The CDR3 length is 16 residues. Here the CDR3 DNA reads TGTGCCAGCTATGGGAGGGGACCCCCCTTCGGAGGTGGCTACACCTTC. It specifies CASYGRGPPFGGGYTF.

This chain links TRBV2 with TRBJ2-3, with D unresolved. The CDR3 loop spans 16 amino acids. V shed 6 bases and J shed 6 bases, with 22 bases lying between them. The V gene's germline CDR1 is SNHLY and CDR2 FYNNEI. The CDR3 sequence is CASRHGPLSSVDTQYF. CDR3 DNA sequence: TGTGCCAGCAGACACGGTCCCCTCTCCTCGGTCGATACGCAGTATTTT.